Listed here is a single T cell receptor beta chain. This clonotype was seen a few times. No cognate antigen has been identified for it. Per-nucleotide qualities are absent, and no much larger clonotype sits a single base away. The sample is drawn from a study of T cell repertoires in cytomegalovirus infection (dated by TCRdb to the late 2010s). Background for the entire study: Because public TCR beta signatures pointed to carriage of CMV infection together with the matching HLA type, the HLA type of each donor mattered for the analysis.

The reads were generated on an Illumina HiSeq 1500. TCRdb took the public reads, trimmed them with fastp at Q25, ran MiXCR for clone calling and kept in-frame beta chains. Identical CDR3 proteins give one entry, which carries the most common genes and DNA. Here the sample has around 740,000 distinct CDR3 sequences; 35% occur a single time. The ten largest clones capture about 2.8% of the sample. CDR1 and CDR2, per the germline V gene, are SGHNT and YENEEA. Trimming at the junction amounts to 3 bases on V and 0 bases on J, and the germline ends lie 8 bases apart. The CDR3 holds 14 amino acids from the cysteine to the phenylalanine. Solely the CDR3 DNA is kept, with 42 bases framed from the first base. General findings and caveats noted by the study authors: The ex vivo response was dominated by HLA-C-restricted CMV-specific TCR beta clonotypes, which also provided the single most frequent clonotype in two of eight donors. Cumulative frequency of public TCR beta family members discriminated carriers of CMV infection plus the relevant HLA type in this cohort and an independent approximately 370-donor cohort.

The receptor's source is a human donor in good health (CMV status not recorded). Some clones in this sample may be carry-over from other donors' samples. The chain uses TRBV11-3 and TRBJ1-1; the D gene assignment is ambiguous. Sequencing input: PBMCs. The encoded CDR3 is CASSLSPMNTEAFF. The DNA reads TGTGCCAGCAGCTTGTCCCCTATGAACACTGAAGCTTTCTTT.